This TCR beta chain was captured in a study of patients and donors after allogeneic stem cell transplantation. TCRdb called the RT-PCR reads again in MiXCR, with one record for every CDR3 protein. The data hold about 89,000 distinct CDR3 sequences, with roughly 50% observed a single time. The germline V gene encodes CDR1 MNHEY and CDR2 SVGAGI. CDR3 size: 15 residues. V lost 8 bases and J lost 0, with 14 bases in between. This rearrangement joins TRBV6-5 to TRBJ1-3; D gene uncertain. The TCR comes from a human donor who was either an allogeneic HSCT recipient or a stem cell or donor lymphocyte infusion donor (not recorded which). It is not recorded whose cells these are; they may come from a transplant donor. Input material: blood, either unsorted or a sorted T cell fraction (not recorded which). The DNA for the CDR3 is TGTGCCAGCTTCAGAGGGCCTAACTCTGGAAACACCATATATTTT. Its protein product is CASFRGPNSGNTIYF.